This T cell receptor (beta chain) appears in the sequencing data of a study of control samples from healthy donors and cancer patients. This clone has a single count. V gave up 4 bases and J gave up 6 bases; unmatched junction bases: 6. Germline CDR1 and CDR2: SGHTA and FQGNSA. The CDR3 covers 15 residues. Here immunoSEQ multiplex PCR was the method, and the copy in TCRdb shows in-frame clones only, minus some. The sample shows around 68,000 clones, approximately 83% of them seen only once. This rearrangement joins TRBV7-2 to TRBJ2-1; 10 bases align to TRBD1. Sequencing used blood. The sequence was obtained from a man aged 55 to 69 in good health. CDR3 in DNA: TGTGCCAGCAGCTATTCCGGGACAGGGGCCAATGAGCAGTTCTTC. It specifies CASSYSGTGANEQFF.